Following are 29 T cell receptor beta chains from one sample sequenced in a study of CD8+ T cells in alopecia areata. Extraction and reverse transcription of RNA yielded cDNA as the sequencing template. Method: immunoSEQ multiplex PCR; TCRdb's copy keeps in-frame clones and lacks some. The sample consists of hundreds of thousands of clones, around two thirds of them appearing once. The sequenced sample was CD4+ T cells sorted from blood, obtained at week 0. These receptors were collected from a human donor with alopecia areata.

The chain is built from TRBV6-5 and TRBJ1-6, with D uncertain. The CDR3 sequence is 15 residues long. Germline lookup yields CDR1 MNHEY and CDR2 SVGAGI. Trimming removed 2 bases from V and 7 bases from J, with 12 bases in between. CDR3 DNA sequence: TGTGCCAGCAGTTACGGGAGGGCCAGGAATTCACCCCTCCACTTT. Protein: CASSYGRARNSPLHF.

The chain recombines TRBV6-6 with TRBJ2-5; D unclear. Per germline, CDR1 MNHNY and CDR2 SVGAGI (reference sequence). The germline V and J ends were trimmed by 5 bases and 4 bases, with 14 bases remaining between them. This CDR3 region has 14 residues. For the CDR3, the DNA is TGTGCCAGCAGTCCCGGCTCCCTGAGAGAGACCCAGTACTTC. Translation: CASSPGSLRETQYF.

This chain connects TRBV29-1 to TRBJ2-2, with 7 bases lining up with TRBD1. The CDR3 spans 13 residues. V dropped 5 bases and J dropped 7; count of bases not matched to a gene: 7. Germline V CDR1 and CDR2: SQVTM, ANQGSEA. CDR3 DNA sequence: TGCAGCGTTCGGGACAGCTGGAACGGGGAGCTGTTTTTT. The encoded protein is CSVRDSWNGELFF.

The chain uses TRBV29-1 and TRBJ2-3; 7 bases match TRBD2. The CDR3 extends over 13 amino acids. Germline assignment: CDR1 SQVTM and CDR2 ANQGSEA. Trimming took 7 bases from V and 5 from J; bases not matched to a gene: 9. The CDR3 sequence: CSGFLGRGDTQYF. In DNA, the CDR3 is TGCAGCGGTTTCTTGGGGAGGGGAGATACGCAGTATTTT.

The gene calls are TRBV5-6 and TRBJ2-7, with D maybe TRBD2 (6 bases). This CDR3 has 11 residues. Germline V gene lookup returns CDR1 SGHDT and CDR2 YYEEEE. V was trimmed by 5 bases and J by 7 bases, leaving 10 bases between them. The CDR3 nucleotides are TGTGCCAGCAGGCGGGGAGATGAGCAGTACTTC. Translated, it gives CASRRGDEQYF.

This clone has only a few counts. CDR3 loop: CASSNTGGRINSPLHF. In DNA form, the CDR3 reads TGTGCCAGCAGTAACACAGGGGGGAGGATTAATTCACCCCTCCACTTT. The V call is TRBV27, the J call TRBJ1-6; 8 bases are shared with TRBD1. The trim removed 5 bases at V and 6 bases at J, leaving 9 bases unmatched. The germline V gene encodes CDR1 MNHEY and CDR2 SMNVEV (reference sequence). CDR3 length: 16 amino acids.

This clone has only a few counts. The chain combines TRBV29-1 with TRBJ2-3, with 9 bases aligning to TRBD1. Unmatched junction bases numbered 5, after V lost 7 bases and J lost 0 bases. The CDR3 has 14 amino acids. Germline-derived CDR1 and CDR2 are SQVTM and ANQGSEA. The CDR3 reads CSAPTGGSTDTQYF. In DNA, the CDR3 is TGCAGCGCCCCGACAGGGGGGAGCACAGATACGCAGTATTTT.

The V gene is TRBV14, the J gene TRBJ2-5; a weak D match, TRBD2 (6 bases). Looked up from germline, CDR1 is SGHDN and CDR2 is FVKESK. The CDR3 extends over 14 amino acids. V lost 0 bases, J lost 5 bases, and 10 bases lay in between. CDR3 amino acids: CASSQDWRGETQYF. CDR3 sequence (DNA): TGTGCCAGCAGCCAAGATTGGAGGGGTGAGACCCAGTACTTC.

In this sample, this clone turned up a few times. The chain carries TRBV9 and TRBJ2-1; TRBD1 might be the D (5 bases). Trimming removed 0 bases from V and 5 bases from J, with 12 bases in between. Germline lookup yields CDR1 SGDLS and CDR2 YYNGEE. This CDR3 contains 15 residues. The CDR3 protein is CASSVGVREHNEQFF. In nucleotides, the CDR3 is TGTGCCAGCAGCGTAGGTGTCAGGGAACACAATGAGCAGTTCTTC.

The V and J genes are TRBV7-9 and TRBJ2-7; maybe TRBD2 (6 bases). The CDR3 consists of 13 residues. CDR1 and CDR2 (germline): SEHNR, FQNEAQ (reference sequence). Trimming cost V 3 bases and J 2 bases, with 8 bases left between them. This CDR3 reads CASSFGGTYEQYF. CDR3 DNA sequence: TGTGCCAGCAGCTTTGGAGGGACCTACGAGCAGTACTTC. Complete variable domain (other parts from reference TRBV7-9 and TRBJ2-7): DTGVSQNPRHKITKRGQNVTFRCDPISEHNRLYWYRQTLGQGPEFLTYFQNEAQLEKSRLLSDRFSAERPKGSFSTLEIQRTEQGDSAMYLCASSFGGTYEQYFGPGTRLTVT.

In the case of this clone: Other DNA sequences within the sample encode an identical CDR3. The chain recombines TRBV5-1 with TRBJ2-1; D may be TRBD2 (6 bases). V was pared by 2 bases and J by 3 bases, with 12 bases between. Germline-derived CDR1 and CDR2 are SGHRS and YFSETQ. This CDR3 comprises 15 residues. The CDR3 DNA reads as TGCGCCAGCAGCTTCGGGGGTTCGGGCTACAATGAGCAGTTCTTC. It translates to CASSFGGSGYNEQFF.

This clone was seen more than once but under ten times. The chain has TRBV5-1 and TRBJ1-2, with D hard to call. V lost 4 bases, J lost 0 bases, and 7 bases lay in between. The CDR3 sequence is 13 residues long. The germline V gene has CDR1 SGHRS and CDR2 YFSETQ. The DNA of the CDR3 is TGCGCCAGCAGCATCACAGCTAACTATGGCTACACCTTC. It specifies CASSITANYGYTF.

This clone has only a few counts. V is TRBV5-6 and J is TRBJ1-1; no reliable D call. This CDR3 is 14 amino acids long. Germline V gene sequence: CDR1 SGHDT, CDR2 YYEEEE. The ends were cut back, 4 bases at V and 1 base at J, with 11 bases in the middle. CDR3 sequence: CASSLWRRNTEAFF. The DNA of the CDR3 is TGTGCCAGCAGCCTGTGGAGGCGGAACACTGAAGCTTTCTTT. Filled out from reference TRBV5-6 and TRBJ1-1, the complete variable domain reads DAGVTQSPTHLIKTRGQQVTLRCSPKSGHDTVSWYQQALGQGPQFIFQYYEEEERQRGNFPDRFSGHQFPNYSSELNVNALLLGDSALYLCASSLWRRNTEAFFGQGTRLTVV.

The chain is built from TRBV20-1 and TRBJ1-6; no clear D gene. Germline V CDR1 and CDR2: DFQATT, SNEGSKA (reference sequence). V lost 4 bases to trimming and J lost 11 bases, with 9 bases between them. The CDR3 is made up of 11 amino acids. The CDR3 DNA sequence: TGCAGTGCTAAGCTCGGAACACCCCTCCACTTT. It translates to CSAKLGTPLHF.

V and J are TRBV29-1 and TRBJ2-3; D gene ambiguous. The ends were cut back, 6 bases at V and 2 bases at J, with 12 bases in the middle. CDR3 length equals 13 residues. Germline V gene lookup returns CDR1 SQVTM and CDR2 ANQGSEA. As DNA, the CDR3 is TGCAGCGTGGCCCGGCCTCTCACAGATACGCAGTATTTT. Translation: CSVARPLTDTQYF.

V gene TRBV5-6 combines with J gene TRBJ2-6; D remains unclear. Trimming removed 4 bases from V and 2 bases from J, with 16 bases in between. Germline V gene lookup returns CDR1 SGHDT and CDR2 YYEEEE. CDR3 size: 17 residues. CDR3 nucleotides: TGTGCCAGCAGCCCCTTGGACGGAATAACTGGGGCCAACGTCCTGACTTTC. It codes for CASSPLDGITGANVLTF. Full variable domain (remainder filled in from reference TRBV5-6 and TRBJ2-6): DAGVTQSPTHLIKTRGQQVTLRCSPKSGHDTVSWYQQALGQGPQFIFQYYEEEERQRGNFPDRFSGHQFPNYSSELNVNALLLGDSALYLCASSPLDGITGANVLTFGAGSRLTVL.

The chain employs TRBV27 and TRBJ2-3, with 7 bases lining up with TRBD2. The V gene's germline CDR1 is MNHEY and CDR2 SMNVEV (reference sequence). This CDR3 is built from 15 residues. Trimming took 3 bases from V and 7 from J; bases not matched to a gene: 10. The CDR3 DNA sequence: TGTGCCAGCAGTTTGCGGGGGATTCTTAGGAATACGCAGTATTTT. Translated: CASSLRGILRNTQYF.

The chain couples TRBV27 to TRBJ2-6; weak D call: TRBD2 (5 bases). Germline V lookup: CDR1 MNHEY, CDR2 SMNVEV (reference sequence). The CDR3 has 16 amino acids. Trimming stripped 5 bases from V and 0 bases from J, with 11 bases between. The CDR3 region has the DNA TGTGCCAGCAGTCGACTATCTGTCTCTGGGGCCAACGTCCTGACTTTC. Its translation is CASSRLSVSGANVLTF.

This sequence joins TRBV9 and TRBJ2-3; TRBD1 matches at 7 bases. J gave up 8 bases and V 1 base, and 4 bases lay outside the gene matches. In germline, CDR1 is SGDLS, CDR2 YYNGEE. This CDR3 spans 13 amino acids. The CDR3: CASSVPGQPTQYF. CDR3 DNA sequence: TGTGCCAGCAGCGTACCGGGACAGCCTACGCAGTATTTT.

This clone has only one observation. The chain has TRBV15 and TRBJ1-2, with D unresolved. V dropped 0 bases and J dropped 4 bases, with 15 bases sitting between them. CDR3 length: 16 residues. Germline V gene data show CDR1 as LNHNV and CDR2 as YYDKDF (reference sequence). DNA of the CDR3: TGTGCCACCAGCAGAGATGGCATCAGCGGGTCCTATGGCTACACCTTC. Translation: CATSRDGISGSYGYTF.

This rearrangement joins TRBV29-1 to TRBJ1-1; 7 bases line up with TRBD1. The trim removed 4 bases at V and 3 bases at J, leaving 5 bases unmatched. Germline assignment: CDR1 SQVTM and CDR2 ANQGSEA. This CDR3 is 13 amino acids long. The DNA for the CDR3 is TGCAGCGTTGTACGAACAGGGGACACTGAAGCTTTCTTT. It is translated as CSVVRTGDTEAFF.

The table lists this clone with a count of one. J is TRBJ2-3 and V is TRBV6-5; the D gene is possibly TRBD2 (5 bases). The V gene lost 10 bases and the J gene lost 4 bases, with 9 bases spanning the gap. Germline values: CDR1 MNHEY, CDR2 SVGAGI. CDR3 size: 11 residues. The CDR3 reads CATLGADTQYF. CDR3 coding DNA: TGTGCCACACTCGGGGCAGATACGCAGTATTTT.

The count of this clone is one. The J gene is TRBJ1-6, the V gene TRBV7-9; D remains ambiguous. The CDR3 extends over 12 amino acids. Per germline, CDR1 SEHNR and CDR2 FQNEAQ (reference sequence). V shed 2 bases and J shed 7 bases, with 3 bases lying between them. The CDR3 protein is CASSLRNSPLHF. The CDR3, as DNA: TGTGCCAGCAGCTTAAGGAATTCACCCCTCCACTTT.

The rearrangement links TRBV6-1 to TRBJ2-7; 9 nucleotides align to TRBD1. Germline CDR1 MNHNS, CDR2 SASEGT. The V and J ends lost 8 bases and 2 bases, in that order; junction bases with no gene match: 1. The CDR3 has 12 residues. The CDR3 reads CASGDRAYEQYF. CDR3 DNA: TGTGCCAGCGGGGACAGGGCCTACGAGCAGTACTTC.

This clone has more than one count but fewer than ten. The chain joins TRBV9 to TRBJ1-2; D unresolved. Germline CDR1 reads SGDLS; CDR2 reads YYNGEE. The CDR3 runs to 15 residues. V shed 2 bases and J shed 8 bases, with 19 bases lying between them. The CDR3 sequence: CASSVEGRNLRGYTF. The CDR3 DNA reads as TGTGCCAGCAGCGTTGAGGGCAGGAACCTTCGAGGCTACACCTTC. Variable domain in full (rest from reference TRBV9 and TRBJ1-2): DSGVTQTPKHLITATGQRVTLRCSPRSGDLSVYWYQQSLDQGLQFLIQYYNGEERAKGNILERFSAQQFPDLHSELNLSSLELGDSALYFCASSVEGRNLRGYTFGSGTRLTVV.

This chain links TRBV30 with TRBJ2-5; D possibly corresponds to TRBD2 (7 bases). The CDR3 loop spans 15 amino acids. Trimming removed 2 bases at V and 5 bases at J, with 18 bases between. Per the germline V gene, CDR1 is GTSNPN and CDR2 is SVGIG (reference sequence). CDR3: CAWSLLRGGPETQYF. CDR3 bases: TGTGCCTGGAGTCTCCTTAGGGGGGGGCCGGAGACCCAGTACTTC.

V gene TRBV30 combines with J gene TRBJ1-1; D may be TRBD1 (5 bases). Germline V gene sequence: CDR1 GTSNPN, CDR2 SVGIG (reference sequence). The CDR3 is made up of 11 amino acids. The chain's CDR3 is CTLGGTPVAFF. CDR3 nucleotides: TGTACTTTAGGCGGGACCCCTGTGGCTTTCTTT.

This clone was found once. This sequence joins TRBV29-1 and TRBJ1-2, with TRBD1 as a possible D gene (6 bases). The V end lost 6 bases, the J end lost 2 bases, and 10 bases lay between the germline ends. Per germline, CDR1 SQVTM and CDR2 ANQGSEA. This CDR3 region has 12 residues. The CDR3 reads CSVGDTNYGYTF. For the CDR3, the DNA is TGCAGCGTGGGGGACACCAACTATGGCTACACCTTC. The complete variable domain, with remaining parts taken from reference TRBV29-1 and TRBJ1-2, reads SAVISQKPSRDICQRGTSLTIQCQVDSQVTMMFWYRQQPGQSLTLIATANQGSEATYESGFVIDKFPISRPNLTFSTLTVSNMSPEDSSIYLCSVGDTNYGYTFGSGTRLTVV.

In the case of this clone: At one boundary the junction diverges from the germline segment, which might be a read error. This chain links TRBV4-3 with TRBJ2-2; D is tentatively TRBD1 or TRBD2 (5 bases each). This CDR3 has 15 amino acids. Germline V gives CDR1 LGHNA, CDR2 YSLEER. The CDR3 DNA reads TGCGCCAGCAGCCAAGAAGCCCTGAGAGTGGGGGACCTGTTTTTT. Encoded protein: CASSQEALRVGDLFF.